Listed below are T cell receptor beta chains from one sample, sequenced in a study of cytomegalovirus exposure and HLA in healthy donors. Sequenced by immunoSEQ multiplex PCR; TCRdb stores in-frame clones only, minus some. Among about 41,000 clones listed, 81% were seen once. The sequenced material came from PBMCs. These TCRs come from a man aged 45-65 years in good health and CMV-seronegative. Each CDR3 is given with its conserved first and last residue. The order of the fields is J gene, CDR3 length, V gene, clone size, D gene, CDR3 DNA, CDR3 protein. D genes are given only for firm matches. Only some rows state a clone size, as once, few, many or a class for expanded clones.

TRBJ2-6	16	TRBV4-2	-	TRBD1	TGTGCCAGCAGCCAAGAGACAGGGTCCGGGGCCAACGTCCTGACTTTC	CASSQETGSGANVLTF
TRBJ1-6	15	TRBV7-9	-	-	TGTGCCAGCAGCGGTAGAGGGGGCTATAATTCACCCCTCCACTTT	CASSGRGGYNSPLHF
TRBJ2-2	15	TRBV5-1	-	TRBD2	TGCGCCAGCAGCCCCACGGGAGGGGCTGGTGGGGAGCTGTTTTTT	CASSPTGGAGGELFF
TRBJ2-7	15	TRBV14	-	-	TGTGCCAGCAGCCAAGATGTTGCCAGGGGCTACGAGCAGTACTTC	CASSQDVARGYEQYF
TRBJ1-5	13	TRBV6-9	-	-	TGTGCCAGCAGTTCCCAGGGTAATCAGCCCCAGCATTTT	CASSSQGNQPQHF
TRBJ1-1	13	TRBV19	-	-	TGTGCCAGCAGACAAAGCCTGAACACTGAAGCTTTCTTT	CASRQSLNTEAFF
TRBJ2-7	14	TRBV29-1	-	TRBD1	TGCAGCGTCTACGGGTACAGGGGAACCTACGAGCAGTACTTC	CSVYGYRGTYEQYF
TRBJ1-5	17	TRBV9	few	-	TGTGCCAGCAGCGTAGGGCCGGGTGGAGGGGCTAGGCAGCCCCAGCATTTT	CASSVGPGGGARQPQHF
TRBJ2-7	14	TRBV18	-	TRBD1	TGTGCCAGCTCACAAGACAGGGGGCGGTACGAGCAGTACTTC	CASSQDRGRYEQYF
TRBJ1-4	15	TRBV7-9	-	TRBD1	TGTGCCAGCAGCTTAGTCGGGACAGGGGATGAAAAACTGTTTTTT	CASSLVGTGDEKLFF
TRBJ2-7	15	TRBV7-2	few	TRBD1	TGTGCCAGCAGCCCCGACCGGGACAGCTACTACGAGCAGTACTTC	CASSPDRDSYYEQYF
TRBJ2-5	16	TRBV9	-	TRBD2	TGTGCCAGCACTAAACTAGCGGGGGGCCGCGGGGAGACCCAGTACTTC	CASTKLAGGRGETQYF
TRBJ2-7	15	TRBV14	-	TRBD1	TGTGCCAGCAGCCAAGAGACCGACAGGGTCTACGAGCAGTACTTC	CASSQETDRVYEQYF
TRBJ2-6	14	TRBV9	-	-	TGTGCCAGCAGCGTCCTCTCTGGGGCCAACGTCCTGACTTTC	CASSVLSGANVLTF
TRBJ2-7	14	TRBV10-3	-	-	TGTGCCATCAGTGAGCGCAGTGACAGTTCCGAGCAGTACTTC	CAISERSDSSEQYF
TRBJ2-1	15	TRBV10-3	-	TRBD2	TGTGCCATCAGTAAAAATAGCGGGGGCGACAATGAGCAGTTCTTC	CAISKNSGGDNEQFF
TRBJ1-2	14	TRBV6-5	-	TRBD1	TGTGCCAGCCGCTCCAGGGGGCGAAGGGGTGGCTACACCTTC	CASRSRGRRGGYTF
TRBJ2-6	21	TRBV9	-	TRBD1	TGTGCCAGCAGCATTGGGACAGACTCAATTTCCCCGCACTCTGGGGCCAACGTCCTGACTTTC	CASSIGTDSISPHSGANVLTF
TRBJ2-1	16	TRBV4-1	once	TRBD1	TGCGCCAGCAGCCAAAGATTGGGGGACAGGGGTAATGAGCAGTTCTTC	CASSQRLGDRGNEQFF
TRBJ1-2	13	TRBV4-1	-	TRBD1	TGCGCCAGCAGCCTTGCAGGGGGCCAGGGCTACACCTTC	CASSLAGGQGYTF
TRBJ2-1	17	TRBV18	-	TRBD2	TGTGCCAGCTCACCACCGGTGAGCGGGACTCCCTACAATGAGCAGTTCTTC	CASSPPVSGTPYNEQFF
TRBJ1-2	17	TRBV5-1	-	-	TGCGCCAGCAGCTTAAGACCCGGGGGGGGATTAAACTATGGCTACACCTTC	CASSLRPGGGLNYGYTF
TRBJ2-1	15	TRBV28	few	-	TGTGCCAGCAGTTTATCAGCGGGCGCCTACAATGAGCAGTTCTTC	CASSLSAGAYNEQFF
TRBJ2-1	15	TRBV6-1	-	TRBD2	TGTGCCAGCATTCTAGCCGGGACTAGCAGGGATGAGCAGTTCTTC	CASILAGTSRDEQFF
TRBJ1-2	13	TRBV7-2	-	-	TGTGCCAGCAGCTCCAGGGATGACTATGGCTACACCTTC	CASSSRDDYGYTF
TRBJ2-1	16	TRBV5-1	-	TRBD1	TGCGCCAGCAGCGCAACCGGGACAGAGAACTACAATGAGCAGTTCTTC	CASSATGTENYNEQFF
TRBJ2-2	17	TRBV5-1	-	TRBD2	TGCGCCAGCAGCTCCCTAGCGGGAGGACCCGACGCCGGGGAGCTGTTTTTT	CASSSLAGGPDAGELFF
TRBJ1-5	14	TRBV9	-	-	TGTGCCAGCAGCAGAGGAATAGGGGGTCAGCCCCAGCATTTT	CASSRGIGGQPQHF
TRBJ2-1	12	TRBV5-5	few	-	TGTGCCAGCAGCCTAGGACTCTTTGTGCAGTTCTTC	CASSLGLFVQFF
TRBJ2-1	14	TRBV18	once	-	TGTGCCAGCTCACCACCGGCGGGGATGGATGAGCAGTTCTTC	CASSPPAGMDEQFF
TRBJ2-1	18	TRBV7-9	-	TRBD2	TGTGCCAGCAGCTCCGATCAGGCTAGCGGCCACTCCTACAATGAGCAGTTCTTC	CASSSDQASGHSYNEQFF
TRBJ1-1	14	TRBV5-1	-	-	TGCGCCAGCAGCTCGGACAGTCTTAACACTGAAGCTTTCTTT	CASSSDSLNTEAFF
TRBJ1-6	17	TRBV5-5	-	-	TGTGCCAGCAGCTTGGAGGAGGGGTTGAACTATAATTCACCCCTCCACTTT	CASSLEEGLNYNSPLHF
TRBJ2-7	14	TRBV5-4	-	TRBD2	TGTGCCAGCAGCACGGGACTAGCAGTCGACGAGCAGTACTTC	CASSTGLAVDEQYF
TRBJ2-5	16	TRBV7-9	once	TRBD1	TGTTCCAGCAGCTTAGGTTGGGGAAGGGGGCGAGAGACCCAGTACTTC	CSSSLGWGRGRETQYF
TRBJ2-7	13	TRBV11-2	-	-	TGTGCCAGCAGCTTAGATCGAGGCAGAGAGCAGTACTTC	CASSLDRGREQYF
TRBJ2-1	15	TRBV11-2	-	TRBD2	TGTGCCAGCAGCTCCAGTAGAGCGGGGGGGCGGGGGGAGTTCTTC	CASSSSRAGGRGEFF
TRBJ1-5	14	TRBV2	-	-	TGTGCCAGCAGTGAACGACAGGCCAAACAGCCCCAGCATTTT	CASSERQAKQPQHF
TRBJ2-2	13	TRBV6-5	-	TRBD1	TGTGCCAGCAGGTTACAGGGGAGCGGGGAGCTGTTTTTT	CASRLQGSGELFF
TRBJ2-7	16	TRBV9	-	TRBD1	TGTGCCAGCAGCAACCGACAGGGGGCAGACTCCTACGAGCAGTACTTC	CASSNRQGADSYEQYF
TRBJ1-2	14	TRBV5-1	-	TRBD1	TGCGCCAGCAGCAGCGACAGGGGGCATAGCGGCTACACCTTC	CASSSDRGHSGYTF
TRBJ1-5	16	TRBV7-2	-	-	TGTGCCAGCAGCTTACCAGGGGCAAGCGGCAATCAGCCCCAGCATTTT	CASSLPGASGNQPQHF
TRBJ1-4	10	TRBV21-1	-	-	TGTGCCAGCCTTATAGAAAAACTGTTTTTT	CASLIEKLFF
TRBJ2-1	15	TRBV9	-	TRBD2	TGTGCCAGCAGAGCTACTAGCGCCTCTCCTGGTGAGCAGTTCTTC	CASRATSASPGEQFF
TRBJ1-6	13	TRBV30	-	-	TGTGCCTGGAGTTCAGGCGACAGGCTCCCCCTCCACTTT	CAWSSGDRLPLHF
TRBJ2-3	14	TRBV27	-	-	TGTGCCAGCAGTCCAGGAATCCATACAGATACGCAGTATTTT	CASSPGIHTDTQYF
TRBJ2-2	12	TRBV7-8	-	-	TGTGCCAGCAGCCTGAACACCGGGGAGCTGTTTTTT	CASSLNTGELFF
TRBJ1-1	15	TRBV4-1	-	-	TGCGCCAGCAGCCAAGATGGTACGGGGGGCACTGAAGCTTTCTTT	CASSQDGTGGTEAFF
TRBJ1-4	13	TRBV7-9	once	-	TGTTCCAGCGCTAGGGAGCGAAATGAAAAACTGTTTTTT	CSSARERNEKLFF
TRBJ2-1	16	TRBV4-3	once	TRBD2	TGCGCCAGCAGCCAAGTTTGGCGGGGGTCCTACAATGAGCAGTTCTTC	CASSQVWRGSYNEQFF
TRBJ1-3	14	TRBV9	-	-	TGTGCCAGCAGCCCGCTAGAGCCTGGAAACACCATATATTTT	CASSPLEPGNTIYF
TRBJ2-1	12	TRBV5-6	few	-	TGTGCCAGCAGCTTGAGCCGTAATGAGCAGTTCTTC	CASSLSRNEQFF
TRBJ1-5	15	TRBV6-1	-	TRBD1	TGTGCCAGCAGTGAAACAGGGGGGGAAAATCAGCCCCAGCATTTT	CASSETGGENQPQHF
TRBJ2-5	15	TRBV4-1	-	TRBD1	TGCGCCAGCAGCCGGGGGACAGGGCCTCAAGAGACCCAGTACTTC	CASSRGTGPQETQYF
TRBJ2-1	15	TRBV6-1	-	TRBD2	TGTGCCAGCAGTGGAGAGGTGGGGGGGTGGCATGAGCAGTTCTTC	CASSGEVGGWHEQFF
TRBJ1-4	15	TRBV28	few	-	TGTGCCAGCAGTCCCCCGTTAGGTAGCGGTGAAAAACTGTTTTTT	CASSPPLGSGEKLFF
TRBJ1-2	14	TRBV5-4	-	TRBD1	TGTGCCAGCAGCTCGGGACAGCAAAACTATGGCTACACCTTC	CASSSGQQNYGYTF